This T cell receptor (beta chain) was obtained from a study of T-cell memory formation after mild COVID-19. In TCRdb, the 5' RACE reads were re-called with MiXCR into one record per CDR3 protein. The table lists about 140,000 distinct CDR3 sequences, 11% to 15% of them singletons, with about 26% in the top ten. Germline lookup yields CDR1 MNHEY and CDR2 SVGEGT. The CDR3 is 17 amino acids. Trimming took 5 bases from V and 0 from J; bases not matched to a gene: 7. This clonotype was observed a handful of times. This receptor was obtained from an adult woman who had mild COVID-19 (a few samples of this study predate the infection). Cell type and time point are not known. The sample consisted of PBMCs or a T cell subset sorted from them (not recorded which). The chain recombines TRBV6-2 or TRBV6-3 with TRBJ2-7; TRBD2 aligns across 13 bases. The CDR3 here is CASSLTSGRSLSYEQYF. CDR3 coding DNA: TGTGCCAGCAGTCTGACTAGCGGGAGGTCCCTCTCCTACGAGCAGTACTTC.